The rows below give T cell receptor beta chains drawn from one sample of a study of cytomegalovirus exposure and HLA in healthy donors. The protocol was immunoSEQ multiplex PCR, while the TCRdb copy is restricted to in-frame clones and leaves out a portion. The sample lists approximately 100,000 clones, 79% occurring once. Sequencing input: PBMCs. The source is a female donor in good health and CMV-seropositive. Each CDR3 is given with its conserved first and last residue. Each record gives: V gene, D gene, clone size, J gene, CDR3 DNA, CDR3 protein. D genes are given only for firm matches. A row's size may be missing; if present it is once, few, many or a size class.

TRBV7-2	TRBD2	-	TRBJ2-2	TGTGCCAGCAGCTCCGGACTAGCGGGGGGCCTGAACACCGGGGAGCTGTTTTTT	CASSSGLAGGLNTGELFF
TRBV7-7	TRBD1	-	TRBJ2-5	TGTGCCAGCAGCCCCGGGACAGGGGCAGAGACCCAGTACTTC	CASSPGTGAETQYF
TRBV7-9	TRBD1	few	TRBJ1-3	TGTTCCAGCAGCTTAGAAGCGACAGGGTCTGGAAACACCATATATTTT	CSSSLEATGSGNTIYF
TRBV2	TRBD1	once	TRBJ1-2	TGTGCCAGCACCCCTCGGGGGACAGGGAGTTACACCTTC	CASTPRGTGSYTF
TRBV5-1	TRBD2	-	TRBJ2-3	TGCGCCAGCAGGCCCGGACTAGCGGGTCATACAGATACGCAGTATTTT	CASRPGLAGHTDTQYF
TRBV5-6	TRBD1	-	TRBJ2-7	TGTGCCAGCAGCTGGGGGGGACAGGGGCCCGGTTACGAGCAGTACTTC	CASSWGGQGPGYEQYF
TRBV4-1	TRBD1	-	TRBJ2-1	TGCGCCAGCAGCCAAGGGACAGGGCCCAACAATGAGCAGTTCTTC	CASSQGTGPNNEQFF
TRBV19	-	once	TRBJ1-1	TGTGTCAGTACCCCGGGGGGGCGGAACACTGAAGCTTTCTTT	CVSTPGGRNTEAFF
TRBV4-3	-	-	TRBJ1-2	TGCGCCAGCAGCCAACAGAACCGGGACACCTATGGCTACACCTTC	CASSQQNRDTYGYTF
TRBV4-2	-	-	TRBJ2-2	TGTGCCAGCAGCCAAGATAGGGGGGGGAGCACCGGGGAGCTGTTTTTT	CASSQDRGGSTGELFF
TRBV7-9	-	-	TRBJ1-5	TGTGCCAGCAGCCCCCAGGGTATTGAGCCCCAGCATTTT	CASSPQGIEPQHF
TRBV9	-	-	TRBJ2-5	TGTGCCAGCAGCCCAGGTGGGCCCAGGGAGACCCAGTACTTC	CASSPGGPRETQYF
TRBV19	TRBD1	-	TRBJ2-1	TGTGCCAGTACCCAGGACAGGGGGCTCTACAATGAGCAGTTCTTC	CASTQDRGLYNEQFF
TRBV2	-	-	TRBJ1-1	TGTGCCAGCAGTGGGCGGGGCAGGAACACTGAAGCTTTCTTT	CASSGRGRNTEAFF
TRBV5-1	-	-	TRBJ2-7	TGCGCCAGCAGCTTGCGGGTACGCTCCTACGAGCAGTACTTC	CASSLRVRSYEQYF
TRBV5-5	-	-	TRBJ1-5	TGTGCCAGCAGCCTATTGAGGGTTGACCAGCCCCAGCATTTT	CASSLLRVDQPQHF
TRBV30	-	-	TRBJ1-2	TGTGCCTGGAGTCCGACAGCCGCCTATGGCTACACCTTC	CAWSPTAAYGYTF
TRBV21-1	-	-	TRBJ1-1	TGTGCCAGCACCCCGGGGGGCACAGCTTTCTTT	CASTPGGTAFF
TRBV18	TRBD1	-	TRBJ1-5	TGTGCCAGCTCACCTTCGGGGACAGCTAGCAATCAGCCCCAGCATTTT	CASSPSGTASNQPQHF
TRBV7-2	TRBD2	-	TRBJ2-7	TGTGCCAGCAGCTTCGGGCTAGCGGGCAGCTCCTACGAGCAGTACTTC	CASSFGLAGSSYEQYF
TRBV9	-	-	TRBJ1-1	TGTGCCAGCAGCGTCACAGCCCATGAAGACACTGAAGCTTTCTTT	CASSVTAHEDTEAFF
TRBV25-1	-	-	TRBJ1-6	TGTGCCAGCAGTGAATCGGGGGGACGAGGATCACCCCTCCACTTT	CASSESGGRGSPLHF
TRBV15	-	-	TRBJ1-5	TGTGCCACCAGCAGAGATTTCCCCAGCGCAGGGTCCCAGCATTTT	CATSRDFPSAGSQHF
TRBV30	-	-	TRBJ1-6	TGTGCCTGGAGTGTCGGGGTCTCCTATAATTCACCCCTCCACTTT	CAWSVGVSYNSPLHF
TRBV7-6	TRBD2	few	TRBJ2-1	TGTGCCAGCAGCTCAAATGGACTAGTTTACAATGAGCAGTTCTTC	CASSSNGLVYNEQFF
TRBV7-7	TRBD1	-	TRBJ1-1	TGTGCCAGCAGCTTAGACAGGGGTACTGAAGCTTTCTTT	CASSLDRGTEAFF
TRBV5-1	TRBD1	few	TRBJ2-1	TGCGCCAGCAGCTTAGGGACAGGGTACGTAAATGAGCAGTTCTTC	CASSLGTGYVNEQFF
TRBV19	TRBD1	once	TRBJ2-2	TGTGCCAGTATGGCAGACAGGGGGACTTCCATGGAGGCCGGGGAGCTGTTTTTT	CASMADRGTSMEAGELFF
TRBV4-1	-	-	TRBJ1-5	TGCGCCAGCAGCCAAGCAAACGGAGAATCAATTCCCCAGCATTTT	CASSQANGESIPQHF
TRBV30	-	-	TRBJ1-2	TGTGCCTGGAATACAGTCCTGGGCTACACCTTC	CAWNTVLGYTF
TRBV21-1	-	few	TRBJ1-1	TGTGCCAGCAGCCCCCGACAGGGGGCGTGGACTGAAGCTTTCTTT	CASSPRQGAWTEAFF
TRBV20-1	-	-	TRBJ2-7	TGCAGTGCTAAAGGGGACTACGAGCAGTACTTC	CSAKGDYEQYF
TRBV4-1	TRBD2	-	TRBJ2-3	TGCGCCAGCAGCCATGGCCTAGCGGGGGCCACAGATACGCAGTATTTT	CASSHGLAGATDTQYF
TRBV5-1	-	-	TRBJ1-2	TGCGCCAGCAGCTTGGACCGTGCTTCCCTAGAGTTCGGTCGCTACACCTTC	CASSLDRASLEFGRYTF
TRBV6-5	TRBD1	-	TRBJ1-2	TGTGCCAGCGGCGACAGGGGCAAGAATGGCTACACCTTC	CASGDRGKNGYTF
TRBV7-8	-	-	TRBJ2-7	TGTGCCAGCAGCTTCTTTGATAGCGGATCCTACGAGCAGTACTTC	CASSFFDSGSYEQYF
TRBV18	-	-	TRBJ1-2	TGTGCCAGCTCACCAAGGTTACGGCAGGGGCAAGGCGGCTACACCTTC	CASSPRLRQGQGGYTF
TRBV5-6	-	-	TRBJ2-2	TGTGCCAGCAGCTTGGTCCAGGGGTGGACCGGGGAGCCGTTTTTT	CASSLVQGWTGEPFF
TRBV19	TRBD1	-	TRBJ1-1	TGTGCCAGTAGTATAGTACAGGGGATGAACACTGAAGCTTTCTTT	CASSIVQGMNTEAFF
TRBV7-9	TRBD2	few	TRBJ2-1	TGTGCCAGCAGCCCCGGACTAGCGGGGCCCAATGAGCAGTTCTTC	CASSPGLAGPNEQFF
TRBV30	-	once	TRBJ1-1	TGTGCCTGGATCAGGACAGCCCTGAGCACTGAAGCTTTCTTT	CAWIRTALSTEAFF
TRBV6-1	TRBD1	-	TRBJ2-3	TGTGCCAGCACCAACCGACAGGGAGCAGATACGCAGTATTTT	CASTNRQGADTQYF
TRBV10-3	TRBD2	once	TRBJ2-3	TGTGCCATCAGTGAGGGGACTAACCCCACAGATACGCAGTATTTT	CAISEGTNPTDTQYF
TRBV7-9	-	few	TRBJ1-1	TGTGCCAGCAGCTCATGGGGGGGCGAAGCTTTCTTT	CASSSWGGEAFF
TRBV5-1	TRBD1	-	TRBJ1-2	TGCGCCAGCAGCTTGGGGACAGGGACCTATGGCTACACCTTC	CASSLGTGTYGYTF
TRBV27	TRBD2	-	TRBJ2-1	TGTGCCAGCAGGGGACTAGCGGTCTCTTACAATGAGCAGTTCTTC	CASRGLAVSYNEQFF
TRBV27	TRBD2	-	TRBJ2-7	TGTGCCAGCAGTAGGACTAGCGGGAGCTACGAGCAGTACTTC	CASSRTSGSYEQYF
TRBV29-1	TRBD1	few	TRBJ2-7	TGCAGCGTTGAGGTGACAGGGGGCTACGAGCAGTACTTC	CSVEVTGGYEQYF
TRBV5-6	TRBD2	few	TRBJ2-5	TGTGCCAGCAGCTTCGGGAGGGCCAGGGAGACCCAGTACTTC	CASSFGRARETQYF
TRBV5-1	TRBD2	-	TRBJ2-7	TGCGCCAGCAGCTTGGGACTAGCGGGAGTCTACGAGCAGTACTTC	CASSLGLAGVYEQYF
TRBV2	-	-	TRBJ1-6	TGTGCCACTCCGACAGAGGTCTATAATTCACCCCTCCACTTT	CATPTEVYNSPLHF
TRBV6-5	TRBD2	-	TRBJ2-1	TGTGCCAGCAGCGTTCGGCGGGGGGGCAATGAGCAGTTCTTC	CASSVRRGGNEQFF
TRBV27	TRBD1	-	TRBJ1-1	TGTGCCAGCAGCAGGACAGGGTCTGGGACTGAAGCTTTCTTT	CASSRTGSGTEAFF
TRBV15	TRBD1	-	TRBJ1-1	TGTGCCACCAGCAGCTGGGGACAGGGATTTGGCGGCACTGAAGCTTTCTTT	CATSSWGQGFGGTEAFF
TRBV4-1	-	-	TRBJ1-1	TGCGCCAGCAGCCAGGGCAGAGTCACTGAAGCTTTCTTT	CASSQGRVTEAFF